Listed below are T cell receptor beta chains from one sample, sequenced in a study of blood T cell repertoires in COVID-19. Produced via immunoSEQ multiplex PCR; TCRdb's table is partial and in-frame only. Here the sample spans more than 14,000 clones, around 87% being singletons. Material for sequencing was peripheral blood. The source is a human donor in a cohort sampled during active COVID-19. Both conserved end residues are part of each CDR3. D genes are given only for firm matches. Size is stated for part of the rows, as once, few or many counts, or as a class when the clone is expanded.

cdr3_nt: TGTGCCAGTCGACCGGGACTAGCGTACACAGATACGCAGTATTTT
cdr3_aa: CASRPGLAYTDTQYF
d_call: TRBD2
j_call: TRBJ2-3
clone_size: NA
v_call: TRBV6-5

cdr3_nt: TGTGCCAGCAGTGAACCAGTACCCGTCACTGAAGCTTTCTTT
cdr3_aa: CASSEPVPVTEAFF
d_call: NA
j_call: TRBJ1-1
clone_size: NA
v_call: TRBV2

cdr3_nt: TGTGCCAGCTCACCAGTTACTCCGGGAGTAACTGAAGCTTTCTTT
cdr3_aa: CASSPVTPGVTEAFF
d_call: NA
j_call: TRBJ1-1
clone_size: once
v_call: TRBV18

cdr3_nt: TGTGCCAGCAGCGGCCCCATGACAGGGGAGGAACTGTTTTTT
cdr3_aa: CASSGPMTGEELFF
d_call: TRBD1
j_call: TRBJ1-4
clone_size: NA
v_call: TRBV9

cdr3_nt: TGCGCCAGCAGCCAAGCCACCGACAGGGGCTTCTATGGCTACACCTTC
cdr3_aa: CASSQATDRGFYGYTF
d_call: TRBD1
j_call: TRBJ1-2
clone_size: few
v_call: TRBV4-1

cdr3_nt: TGTGCCAGCAGCCGCAGCGGGGGTGAGCAGTTCTTC
cdr3_aa: CASSRSGGEQFF
d_call: TRBD2
j_call: TRBJ2-1
clone_size: NA
v_call: TRBV7-9

cdr3_nt: TGTGCCAGTAGCGGTACAGGGGGAGAGACCCAGTACTTC
cdr3_aa: CASSGTGGETQYF
d_call: TRBD1
j_call: TRBJ2-5
clone_size: NA
v_call: TRBV19

cdr3_nt: TGTGCCTGGAGTGTAAGACCCGGCGGGAACACCATATATTTT
cdr3_aa: CAWSVRPGGNTIYF
d_call: NA
j_call: TRBJ1-3
clone_size: NA
v_call: TRBV30

cdr3_nt: TGTGCCAGCAGCTTAATTGGTAGAAACACCGGGGAGCTGTTTTTT
cdr3_aa: CASSLIGRNTGELFF
d_call: NA
j_call: TRBJ2-2
clone_size: NA
v_call: TRBV7-2

cdr3_nt: TGTGCCAGCAGTGATCCTCCCTACGAGCAGTACTTC
cdr3_aa: CASSDPPYEQYF
d_call: NA
j_call: TRBJ2-7
clone_size: few
v_call: TRBV2

cdr3_nt: TGTGCCAGTAGATATGGACAGGGGGCGTACAATGAGCAGTTCTTC
cdr3_aa: CASRYGQGAYNEQFF
d_call: TRBD1
j_call: TRBJ2-1
clone_size: NA
v_call: TRBV19

cdr3_nt: TGCGCCAGCAGCCAAGGGAGTTCCGGAACCACCATATATTTT
cdr3_aa: CASSQGSSGTTIYF
d_call: NA
j_call: TRBJ1-3
clone_size: NA
v_call: TRBV4-3

cdr3_nt: TGTGCCAGCAGTATACTCAGGGGGGACTATGGCTACACCTTC
cdr3_aa: CASSILRGDYGYTF
d_call: TRBD1
j_call: TRBJ1-2
clone_size: once
v_call: TRBV6-5

cdr3_nt: TGTGCCATCAGTGAACGCGGGGGGCTGTACAATGAGCAGTTCTTC
cdr3_aa: CAISERGGLYNEQFF
d_call: TRBD2
j_call: TRBJ2-1
clone_size: NA
v_call: TRBV10-3

cdr3_nt: TGTGCCAGCAGCTTAGGCGGGGCCCGTAACTATGGCTACACCTTC
cdr3_aa: CASSLGGARNYGYTF
d_call: NA
j_call: TRBJ1-2
clone_size: NA
v_call: TRBV7-9

cdr3_nt: TGTGCTAGCAGCTGGGGACTAGCGGGGGCAAACACCGGGGAGCTGTTTTTT
cdr3_aa: CASSWGLAGANTGELFF
d_call: TRBD2
j_call: TRBJ2-2
clone_size: NA
v_call: TRBV7-7

cdr3_nt: TGTGCCAGCAGTCCAGACACTAGCAATCAGCCCCAGCATTTT
cdr3_aa: CASSPDTSNQPQHF
d_call: NA
j_call: TRBJ1-5
clone_size: NA
v_call: TRBV2

cdr3_nt: TGTGCCAGCGGGGGGGAGGAAAAACTGTTTTTT
cdr3_aa: CASGGEEKLFF
d_call: NA
j_call: TRBJ1-4
clone_size: NA
v_call: TRBV2

cdr3_nt: TGTGCCAGCAGCTTAACAGGGGACACCAACTCCTACAATGAGCAGTTCTTC
cdr3_aa: CASSLTGDTNSYNEQFF
d_call: NA
j_call: TRBJ2-1
clone_size: NA
v_call: TRBV7-3

cdr3_nt: TGTGCCAGCAGCTTGGCCGGGTCGGGGACCCAGTACTTC
cdr3_aa: CASSLAGSGTQYF
d_call: NA
j_call: TRBJ2-5
clone_size: NA
v_call: TRBV5-4

cdr3_nt: TGTGCCAGCAGTTATTCAGGGGCCCCGACCACCGGGGAGCTGTTTTTT
cdr3_aa: CASSYSGAPTTGELFF
d_call: NA
j_call: TRBJ2-2
clone_size: NA
v_call: TRBV6-5

cdr3_nt: TGTGCCAGCAGCATGGGGGACAGAGCTAACTATGGCTACACCTTC
cdr3_aa: CASSMGDRANYGYTF
d_call: TRBD1
j_call: TRBJ1-2
clone_size: NA
v_call: TRBV7-3

cdr3_nt: TGTGCCAGCAGTTACCTAGGGAGCACCGGGGAGCTGTTTTTT
cdr3_aa: CASSYLGSTGELFF
d_call: NA
j_call: TRBJ2-2
clone_size: NA
v_call: TRBV6-2/TRBV6-3

cdr3_nt: TGTGCCAGCAGTTACGGACAGGGGCATGCCACTGAAGCTTTCTTT
cdr3_aa: CASSYGQGHATEAFF
d_call: TRBD1
j_call: TRBJ1-1
clone_size: NA
v_call: TRBV6-5

cdr3_nt: TGCGCCAGCAGCCCCACAGGGAGGGATGGCTACACCTTC
cdr3_aa: CASSPTGRDGYTF
d_call: NA
j_call: TRBJ1-2
clone_size: NA
v_call: TRBV5-1

cdr3_nt: TGTGCCAGCAGTTACGAGCTCTATGGCTACACCTTC
cdr3_aa: CASSYELYGYTF
d_call: NA
j_call: TRBJ1-2
clone_size: NA
v_call: TRBV7-2

cdr3_nt: TGCAGCGCCGGGTCTGGCATGGGGGGTGGAAACACCATATATTTT
cdr3_aa: CSAGSGMGGGNTIYF
d_call: NA
j_call: TRBJ1-3
clone_size: NA
v_call: TRBV29-1

cdr3_nt: TGTGCCAGCAGCTTTCAAAACCGGGACAGGTTCTACGAGCAGTACTTC
cdr3_aa: CASSFQNRDRFYEQYF
d_call: TRBD1
j_call: TRBJ2-7
clone_size: NA
v_call: TRBV5-6

cdr3_nt: TGCGCCAGCAGCCCAAGCGGGAGTGATACGCAGTATTTT
cdr3_aa: CASSPSGSDTQYF
d_call: TRBD2
j_call: TRBJ2-3
clone_size: NA
v_call: TRBV5-1

cdr3_nt: TGCGCCAGCAGCCGCAATAGAGGCACAGATACGCAGTATTTT
cdr3_aa: CASSRNRGTDTQYF
d_call: NA
j_call: TRBJ2-3
clone_size: NA
v_call: TRBV5-1

cdr3_nt: TGTGCCAGCAGTGCCTGGACAGGGTCGGGAGATACGCAGTATTTT
cdr3_aa: CASSAWTGSGDTQYF
d_call: TRBD1
j_call: TRBJ2-3
clone_size: NA
v_call: TRBV25-1

cdr3_nt: TGTGCCAGCAGCTGGGGGACTTACACCGGGGAGCTGTTTTTT
cdr3_aa: CASSWGTYTGELFF
d_call: NA
j_call: TRBJ2-2
clone_size: NA
v_call: TRBV11-1

cdr3_nt: TGTGCCAGCAGTTTATTCCGGTCCTACGAGCAGTACTTC
cdr3_aa: CASSLFRSYEQYF
d_call: NA
j_call: TRBJ2-7
clone_size: NA
v_call: TRBV12-3/TRBV12-4

cdr3_nt: TGCAGCGTTATGGGACAAACGGAGACCCAGTACTTC
cdr3_aa: CSVMGQTETQYF
d_call: NA
j_call: TRBJ2-5
clone_size: once
v_call: TRBV29-1

cdr3_nt: TGCGCCAGCAGCCAATTGGGACAGAGCTACGAGCAGTACTTC
cdr3_aa: CASSQLGQSYEQYF
d_call: TRBD1
j_call: TRBJ2-7
clone_size: few
v_call: TRBV4-1

cdr3_nt: TGTGCCAGCAGCCAAGTAGCGGGGGGCTCAGATACGCAGTATTTT
cdr3_aa: CASSQVAGGSDTQYF
d_call: TRBD2
j_call: TRBJ2-3
clone_size: NA
v_call: TRBV3-1/TRBV3-2

cdr3_nt: TGTGCCAGCAGCTTAACGATTCGGGATACGCAGTATTTT
cdr3_aa: CASSLTIRDTQYF
d_call: NA
j_call: TRBJ2-3
clone_size: NA
v_call: TRBV11-2

cdr3_nt: TGTGCCAGCAGTTTACTGGGAGTCGGGGAGCAGTACTTC
cdr3_aa: CASSLLGVGEQYF
d_call: NA
j_call: TRBJ2-7
clone_size: once
v_call: TRBV12-3/TRBV12-4

cdr3_nt: TGTGCCAGCTCACCCAGACGGGACAGACAAGAGACCCAGTACTTC
cdr3_aa: CASSPRRDRQETQYF
d_call: TRBD1
j_call: TRBJ2-5
clone_size: NA
v_call: TRBV18

cdr3_nt: TGTGCCAGCAGCCGTCTGAGGGGGGGCACCGGGGAGCTGTTTTTT
cdr3_aa: CASSRLRGGTGELFF
d_call: NA
j_call: TRBJ2-2
clone_size: NA
v_call: TRBV7-2

cdr3_nt: TGTGCCAGCAGCTTGACAGGGTGGGGCACTGAAGCTTTCTTT
cdr3_aa: CASSLTGWGTEAFF
d_call: TRBD1
j_call: TRBJ1-1
clone_size: NA
v_call: TRBV2

cdr3_nt: TGTGCCAGCAGCTTATATGCAGGGTCCAGAGGCTACACCTTC
cdr3_aa: CASSLYAGSRGYTF
d_call: NA
j_call: TRBJ1-2
clone_size: NA
v_call: TRBV7-2

cdr3_nt: TGTGCCACAACCCGAGGAGGCAGATATGGAGCACCCCTCCACTTT
cdr3_aa: CATTRGGRYGAPLHF
d_call: NA
j_call: TRBJ1-6
clone_size: NA
v_call: TRBV5-4

cdr3_nt: TGCGCCAGCAGCCAAGGCTCCCGCGGGGTCGGTGATACGCAGTATTTT
cdr3_aa: CASSQGSRGVGDTQYF
d_call: NA
j_call: TRBJ2-3
clone_size: once
v_call: TRBV4-3

cdr3_nt: TGTGCCAGCAGTTTGACACAAGGAAACACCATATATTTT
cdr3_aa: CASSLTQGNTIYF
d_call: NA
j_call: TRBJ1-3
clone_size: NA
v_call: TRBV12-3/TRBV12-4

cdr3_nt: TGTGCCAGCGGGACAGGGTACTATGGCTACACCTTC
cdr3_aa: CASGTGYYGYTF
d_call: TRBD1
j_call: TRBJ1-2
clone_size: NA
v_call: TRBV14

cdr3_nt: TGTGCCAGCAGCTTAGATTCCGGTTTCGAGCAGTACTTC
cdr3_aa: CASSLDSGFEQYF
d_call: NA
j_call: TRBJ2-7
clone_size: NA
v_call: TRBV11-2

cdr3_nt: TGTGCCAGCAGTTCATCCCTAGTATCGGGGATGCCTAACTATAGCAATCAGCCCCAGCATTTT
cdr3_aa: CASSSSLVSGMPNYSNQPQHF
d_call: NA
j_call: TRBJ1-5
clone_size: NA
v_call: TRBV6-2/TRBV6-3

cdr3_nt: TGTGCCAGCAGCCCCTGGGGAGCGGGGGGTCCCTCCTACAATGAGCAGTTCTTC
cdr3_aa: CASSPWGAGGPSYNEQFF
d_call: TRBD2
j_call: TRBJ2-1
clone_size: NA
v_call: TRBV4-2

cdr3_nt: TGTGCCACCAGCAAACGACAGGGGACTAAAGAGACCCAGTACTTC
cdr3_aa: CATSKRQGTKETQYF
d_call: NA
j_call: TRBJ2-5
clone_size: NA
v_call: TRBV15

cdr3_nt: TGTGCCAGCAGCGGGGGGACTAGCGCCGAGCAGTACTTC
cdr3_aa: CASSGGTSAEQYF
d_call: TRBD2
j_call: TRBJ2-7
clone_size: hyperexpanded
v_call: TRBV5-6